This entry describes one TCR beta chain. No qualities accompany the bases; no much larger clone lies one base away. Library generation was performed with the immunoSEQ multiplex PCR assay. The table comes from immuneACCESS by way of TCRdb, which keeps in-frame sequences with V and J called. Part of the clones is missing from these tables; in studies checked, under half for an unresolved V gene and the rest for unknown reasons. This sample's table contains around ten clones. This specimen belongs to a study of T cell repertoires in chronic hepatitis B (dated by TCRdb to the late 2010s). Its CDR3 holds 18 amino acids, cysteine through phenylalanine. Only CDR3 DNA remains: 54 bases, in frame from the first base.

This sequence was found in a human donor with chronic hepatitis B virus infection. The chain couples TRBV1 to TRBJ2-6; the D call of TRBD1 is as the table states it, not checked on the DNA. TRBV1 is a recognized pseudogene. The sample comprised HBV polymerase (pol282) epitope-specific CD8+ T cells from PBMCs. The CDR3 region: CTSRNTCLGKSRANVLTF. The DNA sequence is as follows: TGCACCAGCAGAAATACATGTTTGGGCAAAAGTCGGGCCAACGTCCTGACTTTC.